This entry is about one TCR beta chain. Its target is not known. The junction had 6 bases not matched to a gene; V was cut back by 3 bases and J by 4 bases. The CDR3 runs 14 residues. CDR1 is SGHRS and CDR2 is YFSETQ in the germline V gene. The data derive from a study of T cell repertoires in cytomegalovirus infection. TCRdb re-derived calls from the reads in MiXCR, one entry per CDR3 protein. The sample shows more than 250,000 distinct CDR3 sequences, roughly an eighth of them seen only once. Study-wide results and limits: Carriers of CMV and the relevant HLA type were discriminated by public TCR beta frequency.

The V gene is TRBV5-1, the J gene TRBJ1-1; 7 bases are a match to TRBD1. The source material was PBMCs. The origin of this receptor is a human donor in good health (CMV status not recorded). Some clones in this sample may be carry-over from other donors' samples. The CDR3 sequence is CASSWRQGGTEAFF. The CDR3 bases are TGCGCCAGCAGCTGGAGACAGGGAGGCACTGAAGCTTTCTTT.